The source of this T cell receptor (beta chain) is a study of molecular identifiers for immune sequencing clone quantification (dated by TCRdb to 2017 to 2018). In the study overall: In a replicate experiment, RNA from 20,000 or 100,000 naive CD8 T cells was split into five aliquots, four of which were sequenced. This methods study benchmarked molecular-identifier clustering-based TCR repertoire sequencing (MIDCIRS) and TCR RNA copy counting, using CD8 T cells to do so. General findings and caveats noted by the study authors: The naive libraries included spiked-in Jurkat TCR RNA (roughly 9 copies' worth), and this RNA is not part of the donor repertoire. Modeling gave about 3 recovered TCR RNA copies per cell versus roughly 10 by digital PCR, implying about 30% capture efficiency. Highly expanded clone sizes could be underestimated because identical TCR molecules may share a barcode. A single cell's worth of spiked-in Jurkat TCR RNA was reported detectable even among 750,000 to 1,000,000 naive CD8 T cells. When barcode sub-clustering was not used, chimeric consensus sequences inflated TCR diversity, with chimeras reaching as high as 47%. In CMV-specific effector cells, clones with more than 20 RNA copies contained over 99% of molecules, whereas in naive cells such clones contained under 1% of molecules.

The library was prepared using PCR. TCRdb records NextSeq 500 as the sequencer. Bulk TCR libraries were generated as previously described, with the TCR primers listed in Table S5 used. Total RNA was purified with the Qiagen AllPrep DNA/RNA kit. Before analysis, reads from multiple sequencing runs of one library were combined. Concerning the study's data processing: Reads were retained only if the reads had an exact TCR constant sequence, and the retained reads were trimmed to 150 nt and grouped according to their 12-nt molecular barcodes. Reads inside each barcode group were sub-clustered using a 15% Levenshtein threshold, and a quality-weighted consensus sequence was constructed for each RNA molecule. Non-functional sequences were excluded, and lower-count sequences lying one edit away from another sequence were also excluded. Barcode sub-clusters with fewer than 20% of the maximum read count were removed, based on fitting two negative binomial distributions. The raw public data were reprocessed by TCRdb itself: fastp quality trimming at Q25, MiXCR clonotype calling, in-frame beta chains only. Rows with one shared CDR3 protein collapse into an entry with the most common genes and DNA. The V and J calls and clone size are TCRdb's, not the authors'. The sample includes about 330,000 distinct CDR3 sequences, with roughly 24% observed a single time. Of the sample, about 0.73% falls within the top ten clones.

This clonotype was seen only a few times. No antigen is known for it. There are no base qualities to consult, and no much larger clone falls within one base. From cysteine to phenylalanine, the CDR3 is 17 amino acids long. Only the CDR3 DNA stays, 51 bases, in frame from base 1. Trimming removed 4 bases from V and 4 bases from J; the gene matches leave 14 bases unexplained. Reading the germline V gene gives CDR1 MNHNS and CDR2 SASEGT. Naive CD8 T cell libraries were made from roughly 18,000 to 920,000 sorted cells using 10%, 30% or 50% of purified RNA. Naive CD8 T cells were FACS-sorted as CD8+CD4-CCR7+CD45RA+ on a BD FACSAria II into RLT Plus buffer. Detection sensitivity was tested by spiking Jurkat RNA equal to around 11 TCR copies' worth into samples containing roughly 17,000-1,000,000 naive CD8 T cells. CD8 T cells were enriched using RosetteSep CD8+ T Cell Enrichment Cocktail and Ficoll-Paque, and the enriched cells then underwent ACK red cell lysis.

Sequencing was done on a sample of naive CD8+ T cells from blood, with Jurkat cell RNA spiked in. What the cell subset or site label conveys for this sample: FACS-sorted CD8+CD4-CCR7+CD45RA+ naive T cells. This sequence was found in a human donor in good health. Some libraries in this study had Jurkat cell RNA spiked in. The rearrangement joined TRBV6-1 to TRBJ2-3; 7 bases in between match TRBD2. The CDR3 is CASSARGEASGPDTQYF. The nucleotide sequence reads TGTGCCAGCAGTGCCCGAGGGGAGGCTAGCGGTCCAGATACGCAGTATTTT.